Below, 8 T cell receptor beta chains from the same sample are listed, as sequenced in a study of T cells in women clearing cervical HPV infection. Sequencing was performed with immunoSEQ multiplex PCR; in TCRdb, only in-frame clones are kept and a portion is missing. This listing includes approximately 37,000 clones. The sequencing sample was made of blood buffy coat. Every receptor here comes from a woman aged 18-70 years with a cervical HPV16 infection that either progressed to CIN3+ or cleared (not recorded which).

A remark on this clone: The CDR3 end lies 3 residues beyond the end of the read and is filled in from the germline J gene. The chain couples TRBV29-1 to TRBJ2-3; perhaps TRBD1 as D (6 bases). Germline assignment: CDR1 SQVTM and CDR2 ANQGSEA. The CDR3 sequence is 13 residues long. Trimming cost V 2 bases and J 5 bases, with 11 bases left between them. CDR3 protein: CSVERGTGDTQYF. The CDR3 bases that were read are TGCAGCGTTGAAAGGGGGACCGGAGATACG.

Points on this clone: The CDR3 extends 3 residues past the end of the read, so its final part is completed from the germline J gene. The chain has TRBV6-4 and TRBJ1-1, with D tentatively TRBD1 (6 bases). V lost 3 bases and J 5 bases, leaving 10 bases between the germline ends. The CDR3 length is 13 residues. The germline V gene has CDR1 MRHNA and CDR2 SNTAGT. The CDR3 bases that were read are TGTGCCAGCAGTGATTTCACAGGGACTGAA. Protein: CASSDFTGTE. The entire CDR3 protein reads CASSDFTGTEAFF.

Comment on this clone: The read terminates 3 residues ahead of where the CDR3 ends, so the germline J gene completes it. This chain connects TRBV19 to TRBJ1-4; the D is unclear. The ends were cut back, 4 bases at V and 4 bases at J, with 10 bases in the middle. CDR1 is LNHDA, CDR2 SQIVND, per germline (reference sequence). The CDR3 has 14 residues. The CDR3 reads CASSNPGVNEKLFF. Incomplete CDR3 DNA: TGTGCCAGTAGTAATCCAGGAGTTAATGAAAAA.

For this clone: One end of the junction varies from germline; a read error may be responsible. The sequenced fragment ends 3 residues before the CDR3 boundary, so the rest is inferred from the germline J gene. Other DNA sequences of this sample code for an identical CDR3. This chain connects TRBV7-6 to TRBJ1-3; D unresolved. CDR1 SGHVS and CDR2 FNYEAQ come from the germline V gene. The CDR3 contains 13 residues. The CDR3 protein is CASSLGAGNTIYF. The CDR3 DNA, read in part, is TGTGCCAGCAGCTTAGGGGCTGGAAACACA.

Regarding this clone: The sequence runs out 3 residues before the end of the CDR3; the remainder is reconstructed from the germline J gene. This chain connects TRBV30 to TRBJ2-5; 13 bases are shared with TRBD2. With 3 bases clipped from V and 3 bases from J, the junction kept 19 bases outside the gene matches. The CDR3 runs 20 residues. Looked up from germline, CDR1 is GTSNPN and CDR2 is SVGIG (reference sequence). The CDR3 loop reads CAWSPAGPRLAGGHKETQYF. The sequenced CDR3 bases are TGTGCCTGGAGCCCCGCAGGGCCGCGACTAGCGGGAGGCCACAAAGAGACC. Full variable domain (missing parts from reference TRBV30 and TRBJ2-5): SQTIHQWPATLVQPVGSPLSLECTVEGTSNPNLYWYRQAAGRGLQLLFYSVGIGQISSEVPQNLSASRPQDRQFILSSKKLLLSDSGFYLCAWSPAGPRLAGGHKETQYFGPGTRLLVL.

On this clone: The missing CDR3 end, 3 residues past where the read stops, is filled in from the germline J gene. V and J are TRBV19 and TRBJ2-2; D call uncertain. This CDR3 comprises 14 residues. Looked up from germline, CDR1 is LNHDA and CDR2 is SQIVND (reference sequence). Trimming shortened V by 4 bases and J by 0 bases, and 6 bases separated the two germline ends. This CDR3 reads CASSNQANTGELFF. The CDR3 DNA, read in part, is TGTGCCAGTAGTAACCAGGCGAACACCGGGGAG.

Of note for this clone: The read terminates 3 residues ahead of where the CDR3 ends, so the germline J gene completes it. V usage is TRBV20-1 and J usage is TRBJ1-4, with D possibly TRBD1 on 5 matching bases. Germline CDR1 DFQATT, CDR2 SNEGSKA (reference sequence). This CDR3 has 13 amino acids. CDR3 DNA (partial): TGCAGTGCCGAGGGGTCACCTAATTCACCA. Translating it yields CSAEGSPNSP. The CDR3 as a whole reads CSAEGSPNSPLFF.

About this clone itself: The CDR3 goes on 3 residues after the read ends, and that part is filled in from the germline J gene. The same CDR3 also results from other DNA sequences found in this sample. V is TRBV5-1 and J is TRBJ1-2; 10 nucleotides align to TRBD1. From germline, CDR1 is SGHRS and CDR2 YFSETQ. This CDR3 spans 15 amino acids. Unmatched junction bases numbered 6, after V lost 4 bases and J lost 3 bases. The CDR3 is CASSPLDRGDYGYTF. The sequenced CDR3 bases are TGCGCCAGCAGCCCCCTGGACAGGGGGGACTATGGC.